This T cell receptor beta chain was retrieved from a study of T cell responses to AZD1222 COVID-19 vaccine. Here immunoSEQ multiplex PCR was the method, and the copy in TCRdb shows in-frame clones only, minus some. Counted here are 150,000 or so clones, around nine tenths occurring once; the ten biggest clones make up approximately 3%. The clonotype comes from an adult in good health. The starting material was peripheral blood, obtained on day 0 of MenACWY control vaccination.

The CDR3 loop reads CASSPRQGDGQPQHF. CDR3 nucleotide sequence: TGCGCCAGCAGTCCTCGACAGGGGGATGGACAGCCCCAGCATTTT. This chain connects TRBV4-1 to TRBJ1-5; 9 bases agree with TRBD1. This CDR3 comprises 15 residues. V was pared by 6 bases and J by 7 bases, with 10 bases of the junction left unmatched. CDR1 MGHRA and CDR2 YSYEKL come from the germline V gene.